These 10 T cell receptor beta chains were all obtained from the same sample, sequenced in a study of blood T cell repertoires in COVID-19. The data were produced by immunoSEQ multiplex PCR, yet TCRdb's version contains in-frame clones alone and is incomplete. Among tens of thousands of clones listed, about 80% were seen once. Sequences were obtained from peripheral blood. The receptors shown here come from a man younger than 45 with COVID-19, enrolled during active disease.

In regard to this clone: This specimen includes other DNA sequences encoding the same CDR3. The chain's CDR3 is CASNQGHNTEAFF. The CDR3 coding sequence is TGTGCCAGCAACCAGGGACACAACACTGAAGCTTTCTTT. The V call is TRBV12-3 or TRBV12-4, the J call TRBJ1-1, with D maybe TRBD1 (6 bases). V was cut by 7 bases and J by 2 bases, with 11 bases left in between. The CDR3 is 13 amino acids.

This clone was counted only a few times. This chain's CDR3 is CASSGTSGRPYNEQFF. CDR3 coding DNA: TGTGCCAGCAGCGGTACTAGCGGGAGGCCGTACAATGAGCAGTTCTTC. This chain connects TRBV9 to TRBJ2-1; 12 positions agree with TRBD2. In germline, CDR1 is SGDLS, CDR2 YYNGEE. The CDR3 length is 16 residues. The V segment lost 3 bases and the J segment 4 bases; nucleotides outside the gene matches: 5.

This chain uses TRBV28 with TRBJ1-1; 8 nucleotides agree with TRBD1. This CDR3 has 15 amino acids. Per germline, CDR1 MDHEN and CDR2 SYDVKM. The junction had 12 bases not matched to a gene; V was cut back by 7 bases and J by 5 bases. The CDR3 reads CASTTTGQGATEAFF. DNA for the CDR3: TGTGCCAGCACCACGACCGGGCAGGGGGCGACTGAAGCTTTCTTT.

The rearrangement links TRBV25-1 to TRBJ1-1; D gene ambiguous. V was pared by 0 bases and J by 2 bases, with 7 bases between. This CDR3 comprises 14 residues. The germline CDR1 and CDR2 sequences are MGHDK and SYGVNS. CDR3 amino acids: CASSEYGSNTEAFF. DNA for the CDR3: TGTGCCAGCAGTGAATATGGGAGTAACACTGAAGCTTTCTTT.

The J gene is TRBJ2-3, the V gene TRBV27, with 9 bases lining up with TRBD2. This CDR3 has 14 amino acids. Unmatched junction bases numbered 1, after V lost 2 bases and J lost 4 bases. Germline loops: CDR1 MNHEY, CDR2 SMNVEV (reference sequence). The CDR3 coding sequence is TGTGCCAGCAGTTTAGCGGGGGGGCCAGATACGCAGTATTTT. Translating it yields CASSLAGGPDTQYF.

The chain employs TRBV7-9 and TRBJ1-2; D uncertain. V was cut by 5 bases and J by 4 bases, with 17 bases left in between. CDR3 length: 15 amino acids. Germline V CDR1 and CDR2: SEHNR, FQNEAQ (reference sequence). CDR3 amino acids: CASSPRSRGIYGYTF. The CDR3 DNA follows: TGTGCCAGCAGCCCGCGTAGTCGGGGAATCTATGGCTACACCTTC.

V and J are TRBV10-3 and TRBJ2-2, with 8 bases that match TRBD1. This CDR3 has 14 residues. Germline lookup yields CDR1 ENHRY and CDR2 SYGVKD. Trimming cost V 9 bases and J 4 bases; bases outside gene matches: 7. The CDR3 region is CAITPDRATGELFF. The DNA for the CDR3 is TGTGCCATAACCCCGGACAGGGCCACCGGGGAGCTGTTTTTT.

In DNA form, the CDR3 reads TGTGCCAGCAGTGTGACTAGCGGGAACACAGATACGCAGTATTTT. This sequence encodes CASSVTSGNTDTQYF. The J gene is TRBJ2-3, the V gene TRBV28; 11 nucleotides line up with TRBD2. CDR3 length: 15 residues. Losses at the gene ends were 5 bases for V and 2 bases for J; bases not matched to a gene: 3. Germline CDR1 MDHEN, CDR2 SYDVKM.

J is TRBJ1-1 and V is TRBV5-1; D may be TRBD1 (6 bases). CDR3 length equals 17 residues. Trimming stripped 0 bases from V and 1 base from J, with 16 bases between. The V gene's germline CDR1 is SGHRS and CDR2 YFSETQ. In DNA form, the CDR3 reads TGCGCCAGCAGCTTGGTCCCGCAGGGGTTATCGAACACTGAAGCTTTCTTT. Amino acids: CASSLVPQGLSNTEAFF.

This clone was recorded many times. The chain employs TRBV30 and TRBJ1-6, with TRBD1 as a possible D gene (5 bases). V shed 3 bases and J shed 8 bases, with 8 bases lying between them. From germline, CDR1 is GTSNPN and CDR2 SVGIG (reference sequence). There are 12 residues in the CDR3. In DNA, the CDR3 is TGTGCCTGGAGGATAGGGGATTCACCCCTCCACTTT. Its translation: CAWRIGDSPLHF. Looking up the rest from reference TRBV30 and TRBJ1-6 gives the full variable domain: SQTIHQWPATLVQPVGSPLSLECTVEGTSNPNLYWYRQAAGRGLQLLFYSVGIGQISSEVPQNLSASRPQDRQFILSSKKLLLSDSGFYLCAWRIGDSPLHFGNGTRLTVT.